What follows is one TCR beta chain and its context. TCRdb itself ran the RT-PCR reads through MiXCR, one entry per CDR3 protein. In the table there are hundreds of thousands of distinct CDR3 sequences, about 12% of which are singletons. The data are from a study of response to subunit inactivated influenza vaccine. Here the sequenced sample was PBMCs from blood, taken on the day of vaccination. This clonotype was obtained from a man aged 45 to 65 who received an inactivated influenza vaccine.

CDR3 sequence: CASSLGPELYEQYF. In nucleotides, the CDR3 is TGTGCCAGCAGCTTAGGCCCAGAGTTATACGAGCAGTACTTC. The chain recombines TRBV7-8 with TRBJ2-7; no definite D call. CDR1 and CDR2 from the germline V gene are SGHVS and FQNEAQ. The CDR3 is 14 residues long. The V end lost 1 base, the J end lost 4 bases, and 11 bases lay between the germline ends.